The TCR beta chain described here comes from a study of breast tumors, draining lymph nodes, adjacent tissues. Overall study findings and caveats: Compared with lymph nodes, tumors were less diverse; compared with nontumor tissue, more. Luminal-like breast cancer showed significantly greater tumor-nontumor repertoire similarity than basal-like breast cancer did.

The lymph nodes were axillary draining lymph nodes from breast cancer patients. A single record per CDR3 protein comes from TCRdb applying MiXCR to the multiplex PCR reads. The data hold 130,000 or so distinct CDR3 sequences, with approximately 20% observed a single time. This clonotype was seen repeatedly, ten times or more. Antigen specificity is unknown. Germline trimming cut 0 bases from V and 0 bases from J; bases unmatched to any gene: 5. There are 17 residues in the CDR3. Germline lookup yields CDR1 SGDLS and CDR2 YYNGEE. The sample was axillary lymph node tissue. The J gene is TRBJ2-3, the V gene TRBV9; TRBD2 matches 9 bases. The clonotype was recovered from a female donor with breast cancer. Some clones in this sample may be carry-over from other donors' samples. The CDR3 nucleotides read TGTGCCAGCAGCGTAGGCCTAGCGGGATCTAGCACAGATACGCAGTATTTT. Encoded protein: CASSVGLAGSSTDTQYF.